This T cell receptor beta chain was recorded in a study of neurological immune-mediated disorders (dated by TCRdb to the late 2010s). About the study as a whole: The study compared peripheral blood TCR-beta repertoires of HTLV-I-associated myelopathy (HAM/TSP) patients, multiple sclerosis patients and healthy controls using UMI-based sequencing. The cohort comprised some 71 subjects: about 15 HAM/TSP patients, around 34 multiple sclerosis patients and approximately 20 healthy controls. Longitudinal samples, technical triplicates and paired sorted CD4+ and CD8+ T-cell subsets, alongside PBMC samples, were included among the approximately 98 TCR-beta libraries. Longitudinal HAM/TSP and healthy donors had 3 time-points each (about 3-40 month intervals). Study-wide conclusions, independent of this receptor: No identical CDR3 amino acid sequences were shared among expanded clones across subjects, suggesting private TCR-beta repertoires in all groups. The highest TCR clonal expansion was observed in HAM/TSP patients, whereas the lowest was observed in MS patients, even when compared with healthy controls.

Including cysteine and phenylalanine, the CDR3 has 17 amino acids. Just the 51-base CDR3 DNA is kept, in frame starting at base 1. V is pruned by 1 base and J by 5 bases, leaving 8 bases of the junction without a gene match. The germline V gene supplies CDR1 SGHDN and CDR2 FVKESK. The sample's time point, from its label and the paper: longitudinal time-point 2. The healthy controls were volunteers from blood banks in Maryland, USA. For the unsorted PBMC libraries, 2 million PBMCs were stored in RNAlater at -80 degrees C until RNA extraction and were used to generate the libraries. Peripheral blood underwent Ficoll-Hypaque density gradient centrifugation to isolate PBMCs, which were then cryopreserved in liquid nitrogen. This clonotype has at least ten counts. Which antigen it targets is not known. No per-base quality is available; no much larger clone lies one base away. cDNA was synthesized by template-switch 5'RACE using a primer carrying a 10-nucleotide random unique molecular identifier by which each TCR transcript was tagged. Every sequencing run yielded over 180 million TCR-beta sequences covering 15-18 subjects. The RNeasy kit was used to extract total RNA. TCR-beta VDJ regions were amplified with primers for the TCR constant region and the 5'RACE anchor, using the KAPA Real-time Library Amplification kit. A first PCR added sample indexes and Illumina adaptors, and a second PCR then raised library yield. After Ampure bead purification, the TCR product of roughly 650 bp was size-selected on a 2% E-gel SizeSelection system. Library quality was checked on a Bioanalyzer, concentration was measured with Qubit, and libraries were quantified with the Kapa Library Quantification kit before pooling. An Illumina HiSeq 2500 was used to sequence the libraries paired-end at 2 x 150 bp. To increase sequence diversity, roughly 24-32% phiX was spiked into each library pool. For the original study's pipeline: Quality-filtered reads were processed with the UMI-based MiGEC pipeline, and over 75% of raw TCR sequences were removed by the MiGEC pipeline during error correction. VDJ genes were aligned to IMGT germline references, and each clonotype was defined by a unique CDR3 amino acid sequence together with V-J genes. VDJtools evaluated clonal expansion, Shannon diversity and CDR3 relatedness (CalcPairwiseDistances, ClusterSamples); CLCbio workbench built phylogenetic trees. Expanded clones were defined as having at least 8 unique UMIs, based on coefficient-of-variation modelling across technical triplicates. TCRdb took the public reads, trimmed them with fastp at Q25, ran MiXCR for clone calling and kept in-frame beta chains. Rows merge per CDR3 protein into single entries with the most common DNA and genes. The V and J calls were determined by TCRdb, not by the authors. For this sample there are roughly 60,000 distinct CDR3 sequences; roughly 10% appear just once. The ten top clones hold approximately 12% of the sample.

The material sequenced was PBMCs. Recombination linked TRBV14 to TRBJ2-1; 10 of the junction bases match TRBD2. This receptor was taken from a man aged 30 to 45 in good health. The CDR3 amino acid sequence is: CASSQVFEREGDNEQFF. DNA sequence: TGTGCCAGCAGCCAAGTCTTCGAGCGGGAGGGCGACAATGAGCAGTTCTTC.